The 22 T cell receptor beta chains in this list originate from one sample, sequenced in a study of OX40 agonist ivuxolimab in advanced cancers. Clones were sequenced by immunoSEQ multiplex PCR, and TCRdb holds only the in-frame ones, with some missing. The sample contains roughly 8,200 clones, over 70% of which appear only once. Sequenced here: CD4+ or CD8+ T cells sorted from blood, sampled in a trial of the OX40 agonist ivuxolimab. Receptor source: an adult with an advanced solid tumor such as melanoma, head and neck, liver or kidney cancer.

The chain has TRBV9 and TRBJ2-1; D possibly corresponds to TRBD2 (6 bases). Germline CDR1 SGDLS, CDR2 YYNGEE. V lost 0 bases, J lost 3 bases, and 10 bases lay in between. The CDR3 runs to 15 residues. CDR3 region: CASSVGGLGYNEQFF. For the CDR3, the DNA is TGTGCCAGCAGCGTAGGGGGACTGGGCTACAATGAGCAGTTCTTC.

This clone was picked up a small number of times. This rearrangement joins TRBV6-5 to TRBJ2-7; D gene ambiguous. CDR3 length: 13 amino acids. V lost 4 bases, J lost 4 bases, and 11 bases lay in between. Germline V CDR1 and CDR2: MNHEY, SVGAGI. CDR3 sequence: CASSSSHSYEQYF. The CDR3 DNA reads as TGTGCCAGCAGTTCTTCTCATTCGTACGAGCAGTACTTC.

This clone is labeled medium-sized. In nucleotides, the CDR3 is TGCGCCAGCAGCCTTGGACAGGGCGAGAAGACCCAGTACTTC. It specifies CASSLGQGEKTQYF. The chain joins TRBV5-1 to TRBJ2-5; 8 nucleotides line up with TRBD1. This CDR3 is built from 14 residues. Losses at the gene ends were 4 bases for V and 6 bases for J; bases not matched to a gene: 8. Germline V gene data show CDR1 as SGHRS and CDR2 as YFSETQ.

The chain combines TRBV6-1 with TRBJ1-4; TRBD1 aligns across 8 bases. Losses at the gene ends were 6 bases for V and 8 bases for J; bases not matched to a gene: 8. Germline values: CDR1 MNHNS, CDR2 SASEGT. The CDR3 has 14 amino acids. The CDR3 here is CASSEGQEREKLFF. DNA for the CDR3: TGTGCCAGCAGCGAGGGACAGGAGCGGGAAAAACTGTTTTTT.

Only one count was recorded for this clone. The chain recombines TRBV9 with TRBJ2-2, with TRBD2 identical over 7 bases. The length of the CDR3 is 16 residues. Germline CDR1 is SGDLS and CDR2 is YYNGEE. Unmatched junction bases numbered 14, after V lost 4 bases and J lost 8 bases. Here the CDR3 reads CASSSSLGGSMGELFF. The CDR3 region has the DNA TGTGCCAGCAGCTCCTCACTCGGGGGGTCGATGGGGGAGCTGTTTTTT.

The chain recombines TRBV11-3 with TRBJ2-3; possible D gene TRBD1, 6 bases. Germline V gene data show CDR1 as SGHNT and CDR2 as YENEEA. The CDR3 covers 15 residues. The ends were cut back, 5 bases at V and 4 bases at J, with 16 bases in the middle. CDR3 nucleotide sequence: TGTGCCAGCAGCCGTGGCTTGGACAGTTCAGATACGCAGTATTTT. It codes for CASSRGLDSSDTQYF.

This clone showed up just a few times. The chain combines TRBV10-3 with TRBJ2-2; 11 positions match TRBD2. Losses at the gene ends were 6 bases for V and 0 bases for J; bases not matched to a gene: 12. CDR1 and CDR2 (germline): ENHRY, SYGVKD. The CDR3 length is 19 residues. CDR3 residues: CAISGPSGGPAPNTGELFF. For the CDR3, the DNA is TGTGCCATCAGCGGACCTAGCGGGGGGCCCGCCCCGAACACCGGGGAGCTGTTTTTT.

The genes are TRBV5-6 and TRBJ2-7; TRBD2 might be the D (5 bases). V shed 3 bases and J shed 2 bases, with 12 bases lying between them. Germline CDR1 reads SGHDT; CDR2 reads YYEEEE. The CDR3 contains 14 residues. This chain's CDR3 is CASSSVGGPYEQYF. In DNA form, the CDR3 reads TGTGCCAGCAGCTCCGTAGGAGGCCCCTACGAGCAGTACTTC.

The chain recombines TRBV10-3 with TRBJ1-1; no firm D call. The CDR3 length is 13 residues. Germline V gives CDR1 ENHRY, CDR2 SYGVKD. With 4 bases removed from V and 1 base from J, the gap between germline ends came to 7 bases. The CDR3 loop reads CAISGTENTEAFF. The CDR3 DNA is TGTGCCATCAGTGGGACGGAGAACACTGAAGCTTTCTTT.

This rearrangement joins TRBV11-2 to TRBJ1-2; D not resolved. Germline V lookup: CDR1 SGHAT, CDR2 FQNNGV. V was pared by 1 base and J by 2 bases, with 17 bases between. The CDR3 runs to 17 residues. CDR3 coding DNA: TGTGCCAGCAGCTTAGTTTCGTATGGTTTCAGCAACTATGGCTACACCTTC. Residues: CASSLVSYGFSNYGYTF.

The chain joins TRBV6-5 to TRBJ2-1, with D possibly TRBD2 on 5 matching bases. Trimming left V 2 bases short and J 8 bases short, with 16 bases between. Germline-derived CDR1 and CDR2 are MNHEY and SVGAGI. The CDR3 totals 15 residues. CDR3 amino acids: CASSYTGNPLDEQFF. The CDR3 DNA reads TGTGCCAGCAGTTACACCGGGAACCCTTTAGATGAGCAGTTCTTC.

Here the CDR3 reads CASLDINTGELFF. Here the CDR3 DNA reads TGTGCCAGCCTGGACATTAACACCGGGGAGCTGTTTTTT. V is TRBV6-1 and J is TRBJ2-2; TRBD1 is a possible D gene (5 bases). This CDR3 comprises 13 residues. Per the germline V gene, CDR1 is MNHNS and CDR2 is SASEGT. The V end lost 8 bases, the J end lost 2 bases, and 9 bases lay between the germline ends.

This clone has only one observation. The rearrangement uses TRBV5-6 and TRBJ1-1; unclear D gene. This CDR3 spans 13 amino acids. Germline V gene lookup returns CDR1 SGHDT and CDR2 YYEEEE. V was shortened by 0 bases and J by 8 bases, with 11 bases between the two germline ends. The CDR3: CASSLGRGLEAFF. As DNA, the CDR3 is TGTGCCAGCAGCTTGGGACGGGGATTGGAAGCTTTCTTT. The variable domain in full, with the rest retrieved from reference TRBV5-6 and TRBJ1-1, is DAGVTQSPTHLIKTRGQQVTLRCSPKSGHDTVSWYQQALGQGPQFIFQYYEEEERQRGNFPDRFSGHQFPNYSSELNVNALLLGDSALYLCASSLGRGLEAFFGQGTRLTVV.

Here the CDR3 DNA reads TGTGCCAGCAGCGTAGGAGATAGCGGGGGGTGGCAAGAGACCCAGTACTTC. It codes for CASSVGDSGGWQETQYF. The chain links TRBV9 to TRBJ2-5; 10 bases align to TRBD2. This CDR3 comprises 17 residues. The V segment lost 0 bases and the J segment 2 bases; nucleotides outside the gene matches: 7. The germline V gene encodes CDR1 SGDLS and CDR2 YYNGEE.

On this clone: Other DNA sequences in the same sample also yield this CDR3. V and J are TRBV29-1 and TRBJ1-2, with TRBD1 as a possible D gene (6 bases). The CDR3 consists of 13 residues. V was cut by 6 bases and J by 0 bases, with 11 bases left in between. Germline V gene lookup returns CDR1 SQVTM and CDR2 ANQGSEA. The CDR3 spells CSVRDTANYGYTF. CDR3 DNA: TGCAGCGTCCGGGACACTGCTAACTATGGCTACACCTTC.

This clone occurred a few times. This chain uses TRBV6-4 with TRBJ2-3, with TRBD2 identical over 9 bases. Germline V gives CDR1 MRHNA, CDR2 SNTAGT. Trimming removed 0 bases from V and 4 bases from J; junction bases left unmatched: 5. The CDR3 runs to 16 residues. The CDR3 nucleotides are TGTGCCAGCAGTGACTCGAGAGGCGGGGGGGCAGATACGCAGTATTTT. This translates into CASSDSRGGGADTQYF.

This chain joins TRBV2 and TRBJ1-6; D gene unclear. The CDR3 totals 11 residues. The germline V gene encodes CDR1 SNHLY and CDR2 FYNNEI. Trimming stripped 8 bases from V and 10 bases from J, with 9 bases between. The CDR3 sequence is CASGFASPLHF. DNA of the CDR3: TGTGCCAGCGGGTTCGCCTCACCCCTCCACTTT.

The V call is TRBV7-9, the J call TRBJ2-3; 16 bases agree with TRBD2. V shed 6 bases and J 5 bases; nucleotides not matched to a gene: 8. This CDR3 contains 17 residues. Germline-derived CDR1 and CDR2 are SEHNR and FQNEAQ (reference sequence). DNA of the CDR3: TGTGCCAGCAGTTCCGGGACTAGCGGGGGGGCGAAAGATACGCAGTATTTT. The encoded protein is CASSSGTSGGAKDTQYF.

Here the CDR3 DNA reads TGCGCCAGCAGCCAAGATCAGGGCCCTCGACGACCCCTCCACTTT. It codes for CASSQDQGPRRPLHF. V is TRBV4-3 and J is TRBJ1-6; weak D call: TRBD1 (5 bases). The V end lost 0 bases, the J end lost 12 bases, and 15 bases lay between the germline ends. Germline V gene sequence: CDR1 LGHNA, CDR2 YSLEER. This CDR3 region has 15 residues.

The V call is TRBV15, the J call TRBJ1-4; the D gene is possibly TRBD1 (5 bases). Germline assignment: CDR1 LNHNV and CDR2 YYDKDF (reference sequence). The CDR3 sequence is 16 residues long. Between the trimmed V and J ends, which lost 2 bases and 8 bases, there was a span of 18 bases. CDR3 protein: CATSRPPGPVEEKLFF. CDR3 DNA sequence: TGTGCCACCAGCAGACCACCGGGACCGGTGGAGGAAAAACTGTTTTTT.

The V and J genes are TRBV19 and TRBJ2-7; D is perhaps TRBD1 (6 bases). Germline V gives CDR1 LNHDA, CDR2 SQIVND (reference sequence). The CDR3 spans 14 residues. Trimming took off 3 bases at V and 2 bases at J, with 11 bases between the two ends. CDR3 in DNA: TGTGCCAGTAGTATTGGGGGCCTCGCCTACGAGCAGTACTTC. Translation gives CASSIGGLAYEQYF.

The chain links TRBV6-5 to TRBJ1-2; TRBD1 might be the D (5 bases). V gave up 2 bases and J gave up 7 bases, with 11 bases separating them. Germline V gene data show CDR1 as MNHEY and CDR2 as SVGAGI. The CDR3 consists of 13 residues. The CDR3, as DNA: TGTGCCAGCAGTTACGAGGGACCGGGTGGCTACACCTTC. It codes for CASSYEGPGGYTF.